The clone carrying this TCR beta chain was counted between two and nine times. Rearranged V-D-J TRB sequences were amplified with a mixed TRB-A/B primer pool. From the multiplex PCR reads, TCRdb called clonotypes with MiXCR, one entry per CDR3 protein. The sample holds 2,500 or so distinct CDR3 sequences, roughly half seen once. Peripheral blood genomic DNA, not sorted cells or RNA, was the template. This entry belongs to a study of T cell repertoires in aging, cancer and after chemotherapy. The wider study: Pre- and post-chemotherapy samples were paired from chronic lymphocytic leukemia patients treated with fludarabine- or bendamustine-based regimens.

Looked up from germline, CDR1 is MNHEY and CDR2 is SMNVEV (reference sequence). The germline V and J ends were trimmed by 1 base and 5 bases, with 11 bases remaining between them. The CDR3 has 14 amino acids. The receptor's source is a human donor with a blood cancer. The donor label of this sample is uncertain. Material for sequencing was blood. The chain is built from TRBV27 and TRBJ2-5; D uncertain. The CDR3 region is CASSLFSRSETQYF. The CDR3 region has the DNA TGTGCCAGCAGTTTATTTAGCCGCTCCGAGACCCAGTACTTC.